This TCR beta chain comes out of a study of shared clonotypes between healthy human individuals. Every donor, a Caucasian adult, lived in Nashville, Tennessee. The V and J ends lost 1 base and 7 bases, in that order; junction bases with no gene match: 5. CDR3 length equals 14 residues. Germline CDR1 is LNHDA and CDR2 is SQIVND (reference sequence). Only in-frame clones appear in the TCRdb table, and some are missing; sequencing was by immunoSEQ multiplex PCR. The repertoire holds 2 million to 3 million clones, with over 85% as singletons. Sequenced input: naive CD4+ T cells from PBMCs. This sample's subset: CD45RA+ positively selected. The receptor's source is a young man in good health. Some clones in this sample may be carry-over from other donors' samples. V gene TRBV19 combines with J gene TRBJ1-2, with 8 bases that match TRBD1. CDR3: CASSIARTGFGYTF. The CDR3 region has the DNA TGTGCCAGTAGTATAGCACGGACAGGGTTTGGCTACACCTTC.